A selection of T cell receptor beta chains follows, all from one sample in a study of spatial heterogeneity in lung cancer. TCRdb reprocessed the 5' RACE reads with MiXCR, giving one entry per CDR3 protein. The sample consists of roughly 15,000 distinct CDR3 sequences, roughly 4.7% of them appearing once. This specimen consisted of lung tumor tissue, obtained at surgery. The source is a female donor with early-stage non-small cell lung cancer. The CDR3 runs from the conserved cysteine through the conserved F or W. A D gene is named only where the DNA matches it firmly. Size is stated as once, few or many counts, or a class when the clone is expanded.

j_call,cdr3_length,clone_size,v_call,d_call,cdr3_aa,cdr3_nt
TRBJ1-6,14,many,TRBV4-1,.,CASSTAGYNSPLHF,TGCGCCAGCAGCACTGCCGGGTATAATTCACCCCTCCACTTT
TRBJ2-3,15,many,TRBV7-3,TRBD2,CASSLRGLATDTQYF,TGTGCCAGCAGCTTAAGGGGACTAGCGACAGATACGCAGTATTTT
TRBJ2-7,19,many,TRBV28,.,CASVRPTGPSFPYSYEQYF,TGTGCCAGCGTTCGCCCAACCGGGCCGTCATTTCCCTACTCCTACGAGCAGTACTTC
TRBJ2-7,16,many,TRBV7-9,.,CASSSRQDSSSYEQYF,TGTGCCAGCAGCTCCCGACAGGACAGCAGCTCCTACGAGCAGTACTTC
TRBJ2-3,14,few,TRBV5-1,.,CASSGPGSTDTQYF,TGCGCCAGCAGCGGACCAGGGAGCACAGATACGCAGTATTTT
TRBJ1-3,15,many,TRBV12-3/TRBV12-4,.,CASKEGGRVGNTIYF,TGTGCCAGTAAGGAGGGGGGTAGAGTCGGAAACACCATATATTTT
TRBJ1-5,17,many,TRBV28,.,CASSKTSGGNAYQPQHF,TGTGCCAGCAGCAAGACTTCCGGGGGCAATGCGTATCAGCCCCAGCATTTT